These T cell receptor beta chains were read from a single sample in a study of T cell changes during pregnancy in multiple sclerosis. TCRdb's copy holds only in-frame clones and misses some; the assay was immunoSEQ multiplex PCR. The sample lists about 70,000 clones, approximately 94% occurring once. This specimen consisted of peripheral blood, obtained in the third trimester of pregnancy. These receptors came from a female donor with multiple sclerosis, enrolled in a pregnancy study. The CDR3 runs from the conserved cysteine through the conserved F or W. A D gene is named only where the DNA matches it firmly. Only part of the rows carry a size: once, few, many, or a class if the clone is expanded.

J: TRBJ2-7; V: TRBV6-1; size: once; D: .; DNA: TGTGCCAGCACCCATGGACTTTACGAGCAGTACTTC; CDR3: CASTHGLYEQYF
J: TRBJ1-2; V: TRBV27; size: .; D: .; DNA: TGTGCCAGCAGTTTCCGCGGTTTTTACACCTTC; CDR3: CASSFRGFYTF
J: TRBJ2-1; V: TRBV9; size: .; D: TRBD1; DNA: TGTGCCAGCAGCGTAGGGGCAGGGGGCTCCAATGAGCAGTTCTTC; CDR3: CASSVGAGGSNEQFF
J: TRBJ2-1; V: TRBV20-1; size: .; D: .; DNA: TGCAGTGCTTATCACAATGAGCAGTTCTTC; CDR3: CSAYHNEQFF
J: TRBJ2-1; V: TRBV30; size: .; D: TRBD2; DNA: TGTGCCTGGAGTGGGGGACTAGCGGGGGGGAAAGCTGAGCAGTTCTTC; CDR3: CAWSGGLAGGKAEQFF
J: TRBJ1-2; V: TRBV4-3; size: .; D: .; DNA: TGCGCCAGCAGCCAAGGTGGAGCCTATGGCTACACCTTC; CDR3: CASSQGGAYGYTF
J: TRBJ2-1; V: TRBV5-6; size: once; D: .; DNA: TGTGCCAGCAGCTCGGGACTCCATGAGCAGTTCTTC; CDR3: CASSSGLHEQFF
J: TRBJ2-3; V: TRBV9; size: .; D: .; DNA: TGTGCCAGCAGCGTGGGGGGGGGCAACACAGATACGCAGTATTTT; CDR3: CASSVGGGNTDTQYF
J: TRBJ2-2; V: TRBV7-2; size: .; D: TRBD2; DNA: TGTGCCAGCAGCCTAGGACTAGCGGGGGGGATCGGGGAGCTGTTTTTT; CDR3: CASSLGLAGGIGELFF
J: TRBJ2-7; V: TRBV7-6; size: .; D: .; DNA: TGTGCCAGCAGCTTAGGTCGGGGGAGGACCCCCTACGAGCAGTACTTC; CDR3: CASSLGRGRTPYEQYF
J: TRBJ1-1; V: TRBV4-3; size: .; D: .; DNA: TGCGCCAGCAGCCAAGATCCAGGGAAGACTGAAGCTTTCTTT; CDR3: CASSQDPGKTEAFF
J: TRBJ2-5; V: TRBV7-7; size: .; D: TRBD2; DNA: TGTGCTAGCAGCCCCCGGGACTACGTTGGAGAGACCCAGTACTTC; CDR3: CASSPRDYVGETQYF
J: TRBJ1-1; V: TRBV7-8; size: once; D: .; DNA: TGTGCCAGCAGCCCCAGGGAGGGAGGCACTGAAGCTTTCTTT; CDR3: CASSPREGGTEAFF
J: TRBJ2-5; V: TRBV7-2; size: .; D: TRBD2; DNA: TGTGCCAGCAGCCCGGGACTAGCGGGGGCTGAGACCCAGTACTTC; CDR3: CASSPGLAGAETQYF
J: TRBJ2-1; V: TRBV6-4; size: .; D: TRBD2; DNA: TGTGCCAGCAGTGACTCCACGGGGGGGGGCCACAATGAGCAGTTCTTC; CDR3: CASSDSTGGGHNEQFF
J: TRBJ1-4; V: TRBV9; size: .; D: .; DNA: TGTGCCAGCAGCGCTGGGCCGGCGACCGGCGAAAAACTGTTTTTT; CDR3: CASSAGPATGEKLFF
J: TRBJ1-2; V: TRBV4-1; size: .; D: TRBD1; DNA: TGCGCCAGCAGCCCCCCCCTAGAGGGGGCCCAAAACTATGGCTACACCTTC; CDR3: CASSPPLEGAQNYGYTF
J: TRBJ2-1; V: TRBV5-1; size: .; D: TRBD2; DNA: TGCGCCAGCAGCTTTGGGCTAGCGGGGGCAAACAATGAGCAGTTCTTC; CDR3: CASSFGLAGANNEQFF
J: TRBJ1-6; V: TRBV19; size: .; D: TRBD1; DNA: TGTGCCAGTAGTATGTCGGGGACAGGGGGCTCACCCCTCCACTTT; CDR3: CASSMSGTGGSPLHF
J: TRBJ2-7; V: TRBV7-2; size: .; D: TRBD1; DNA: TGTGCCAGCAGCGGACGGACAGGGGGCTTGTACGAGCAGTACTTC; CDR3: CASSGRTGGLYEQYF
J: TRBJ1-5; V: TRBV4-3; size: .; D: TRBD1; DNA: TGCGCCAGCAGCCAGGCTTACCGGGACAGGAGATTTTTGGGCAATCAGCCCCAGCATTTT; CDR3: CASSQAYRDRRFLGNQPQHF
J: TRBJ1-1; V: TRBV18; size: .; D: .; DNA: TGTGCCAGCTCACCCGACCAGGCTAACACTGAAGCTTTCTTT; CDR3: CASSPDQANTEAFF
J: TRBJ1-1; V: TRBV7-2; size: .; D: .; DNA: TGTGCCAGCAGCTTAGTTCCAGGTTCTATGAACACTGAAGCTTTCTTT; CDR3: CASSLVPGSMNTEAFF
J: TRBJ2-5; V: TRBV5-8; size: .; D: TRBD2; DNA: TGTGCCAGCAGCTTGGGGACTAGGGAGGAGACCCAGTACTTC; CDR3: CASSLGTREETQYF
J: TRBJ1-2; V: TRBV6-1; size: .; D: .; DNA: TGTGCCAGCAGTGAAAGGGGGACCTTC; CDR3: CASSERGTF
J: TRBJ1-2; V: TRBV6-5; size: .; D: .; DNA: TGTGCCAGCAGTTATACAGGACAGATTAACTATGGCTACACCTTC; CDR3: CASSYTGQINYGYTF
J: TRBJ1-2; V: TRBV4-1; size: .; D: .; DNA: TGCGCCAGCAGCCAAGAGAGACAGCTTAACTATGGCTACACCTTC; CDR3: CASSQERQLNYGYTF
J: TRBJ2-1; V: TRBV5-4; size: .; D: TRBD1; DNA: TGTGCCAGCAGCGGGGCAGGGGGATATTACAATGAGCAGTTCTTC; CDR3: CASSGAGGYYNEQFF
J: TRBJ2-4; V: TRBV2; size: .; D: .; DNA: TGTGCCAGCAGTGTTAGGACTAACAAAAACATTCAGTACTTC; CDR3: CASSVRTNKNIQYF
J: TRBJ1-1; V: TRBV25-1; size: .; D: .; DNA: TGTGCCAGCAGTGATCCGTTTAGCGGGAACACTGAAGCTTTCTTT; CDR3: CASSDPFSGNTEAFF
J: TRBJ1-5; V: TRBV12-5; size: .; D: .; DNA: TGTGCTAGTGGTTTCACAGAAGGTCAGCCCCAGCATTTT; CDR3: CASGFTEGQPQHF
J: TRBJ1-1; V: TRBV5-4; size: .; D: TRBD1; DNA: TGTGCCAGCAGCTCAGGACAGGGGGCTGTTGAAGCTTTCTTT; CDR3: CASSSGQGAVEAFF
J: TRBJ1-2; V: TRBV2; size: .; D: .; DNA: TGCGCCAGCAGCGACATACGTCCGGGAGCCACCTTC; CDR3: CASSDIRPGATF
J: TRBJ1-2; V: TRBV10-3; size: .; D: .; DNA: TGTGCCATCAGTGAGAACAGCAATTACTACACCTTC; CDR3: CAISENSNYYTF
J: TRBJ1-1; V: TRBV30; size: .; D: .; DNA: TGTGCCTGGAGTTCGGGGAGGGACACTGAAGCTTTCTTT; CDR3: CAWSSGRDTEAFF
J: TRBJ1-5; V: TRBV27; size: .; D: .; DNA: TGTGCCAGCAGTTCCACGGGGGTGAGACCCCAGCATTTT; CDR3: CASSSTGVRPQHF
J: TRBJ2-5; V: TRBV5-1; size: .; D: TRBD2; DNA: TGCGCCAGCAGCAGACAAGCGGGGCGCCAAGAGACCCAGTACTTC; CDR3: CASSRQAGRQETQYF
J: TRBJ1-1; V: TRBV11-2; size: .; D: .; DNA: TGTGCCAGCAGCTTAGGTAAGCTGGGTAGCAACACTGAAGCTTTCTTT; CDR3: CASSLGKLGSNTEAFF
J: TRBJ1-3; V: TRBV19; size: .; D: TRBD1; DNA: TGTGCCAGTAGCTCCCGGGACAGGGACAGCTCTGGAAACACCATATATTTT; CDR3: CASSSRDRDSSGNTIYF
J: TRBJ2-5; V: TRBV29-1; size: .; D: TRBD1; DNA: TGCAGCGTCTGGGGACAGCGCCAAGAGACCCAGTACTTC; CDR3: CSVWGQRQETQYF
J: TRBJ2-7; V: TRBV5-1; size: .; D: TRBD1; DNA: TGCGCCAGCAGCTTGGGGGGGACAGGGAACTACGAGCAGTACTTC; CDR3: CASSLGGTGNYEQYF
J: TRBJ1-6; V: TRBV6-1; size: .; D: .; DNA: TGTGCCAGCAGTGAAGGGGGAGCGAATTCACCCCTCCACTTT; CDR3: CASSEGGANSPLHF
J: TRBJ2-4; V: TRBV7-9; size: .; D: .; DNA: TGTGCCAGCAGCTTAGGCGGCGGAAAAAACATTCAGTACTTC; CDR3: CASSLGGGKNIQYF